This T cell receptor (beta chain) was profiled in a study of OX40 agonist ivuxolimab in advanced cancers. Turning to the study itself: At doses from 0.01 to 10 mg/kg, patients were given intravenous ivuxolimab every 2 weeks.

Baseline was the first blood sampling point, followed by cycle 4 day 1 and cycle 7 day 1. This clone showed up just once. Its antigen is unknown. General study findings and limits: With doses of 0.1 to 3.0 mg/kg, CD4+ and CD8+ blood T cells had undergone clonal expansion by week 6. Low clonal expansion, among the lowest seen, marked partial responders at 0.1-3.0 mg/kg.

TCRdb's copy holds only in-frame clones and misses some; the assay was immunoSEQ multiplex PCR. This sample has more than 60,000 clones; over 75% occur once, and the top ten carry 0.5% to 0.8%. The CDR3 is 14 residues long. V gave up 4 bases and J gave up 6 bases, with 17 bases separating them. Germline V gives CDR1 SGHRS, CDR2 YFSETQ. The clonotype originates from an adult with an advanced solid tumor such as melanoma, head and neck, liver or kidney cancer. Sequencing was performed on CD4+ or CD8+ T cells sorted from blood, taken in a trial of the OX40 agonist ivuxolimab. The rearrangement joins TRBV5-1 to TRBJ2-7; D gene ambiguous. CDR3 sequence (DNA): TGCGCCAGCAGCCCCGAGATGGGGTTCGGCGAGCAGTACTTC. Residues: CASSPEMGFGEQYF. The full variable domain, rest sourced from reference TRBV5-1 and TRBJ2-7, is KAGVTQTPRYLIKTRGQQVTLSCSPISGHRSVSWYQQTPGQGLQFLFEYFSETQRNKGNFPGRFSGRQFSNSRSEMNVSTLELGDSALYLCASSPEMGFGEQYFGPGTRLTVT.